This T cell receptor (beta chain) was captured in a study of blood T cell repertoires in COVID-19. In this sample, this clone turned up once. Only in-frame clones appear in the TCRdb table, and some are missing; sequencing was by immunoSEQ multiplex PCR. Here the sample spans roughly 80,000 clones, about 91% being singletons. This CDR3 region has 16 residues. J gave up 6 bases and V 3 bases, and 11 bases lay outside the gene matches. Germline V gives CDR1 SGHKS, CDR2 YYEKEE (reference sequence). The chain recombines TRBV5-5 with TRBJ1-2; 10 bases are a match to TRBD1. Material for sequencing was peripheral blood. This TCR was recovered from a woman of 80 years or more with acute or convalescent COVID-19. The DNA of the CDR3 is TGTGCCAGCAGCTCCGGTTCCGGGGACAGGGGAAATGGCTACACCTTC. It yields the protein CASSSGSGDRGNGYTF.